The present T cell receptor (beta chain) was sequenced within a study of cytomegalovirus exposure and HLA in healthy donors. Across the whole study: Genetic ancestry analysis placed around 76% of the approximately 400 donors that were genotyped in the Caucasian-associated cluster.

PCR employed 60 Vbeta and 13 Jbeta primers. Clones were read by immunoSEQ multiplex PCR, and TCRdb kept only the in-frame ones, dropping some. This sample has hundreds of thousands of clones, with about four fifths found just once. The CDR3 is 12 amino acids. Germline V gene sequence: CDR1 GTSNPN, CDR2 SVGIG (reference sequence). V was trimmed by 1 base and J by 7 bases, leaving 10 bases between them. The sequenced sample was PBMCs. The gene calls are TRBV30 and TRBJ1-1; possible D gene TRBD1, 6 bases. The receptor comes from a man aged 35 to 55 in good health and CMV-seropositive. Here the CDR3 DNA reads TGTGCCTGGAGTGGTAGAGGGGGTGAAGCTTTCTTT. Its translation: CAWSGRGGEAFF.